This T cell receptor beta chain was sequenced for a study of radiotherapy plus CTLA-4 blockade in lung cancer. Regarding the study as a whole: With interferon-beta, early dynamics of blood T cell clones were reported to best predict response. TCR clones from tumors expanded in blood after radiotherapy plus ipilimumab.

Trimming pared 8 bases from V and 0 bases from J, leaving 17 bases between. Germline CDR1 is SEHNR and CDR2 is FQNEAQ (reference sequence). This CDR3 comprises 16 residues. Profiled with immunoSEQ multiplex PCR; TCRdb holds only in-frame clones, not every one. The repertoire holds fewer than 65,000 clones, with just under 85% as singletons. It was focal radiation plus CTLA-4 blockade with ipilimumab that patients with chemo-refractory metastatic non-small-cell lung cancer received. About this clone: Its antigen is unknown.

The rearrangement uses TRBV7-9 and TRBJ1-3; maybe TRBD1 (6 bases). This sequence was found in a human donor with non-small cell lung cancer whose response to radiotherapy plus ipilimumab could not be evaluated. The sequenced sample was peripheral blood, obtained from a patient treated with radiotherapy plus ipilimumab. CDR3 sequence (DNA): TGTGCCAGCCAACCTCCCAGGGGTAACTCTGGAAACACCATATATTTT. It encodes CASQPPRGNSGNTIYF. Full variable domain (outside the CDR3, taken from reference TRBV7-9 and TRBJ1-3): DTGVSQNPRHKITKRGQNVTFRCDPISEHNRLYWYRQTLGQGPEFLTYFQNEAQLEKSRLLSDRFSAERPKGSFSTLEIQRTEQGDSAMYLCASQPPRGNSGNTIYFGEGSWLTVV.